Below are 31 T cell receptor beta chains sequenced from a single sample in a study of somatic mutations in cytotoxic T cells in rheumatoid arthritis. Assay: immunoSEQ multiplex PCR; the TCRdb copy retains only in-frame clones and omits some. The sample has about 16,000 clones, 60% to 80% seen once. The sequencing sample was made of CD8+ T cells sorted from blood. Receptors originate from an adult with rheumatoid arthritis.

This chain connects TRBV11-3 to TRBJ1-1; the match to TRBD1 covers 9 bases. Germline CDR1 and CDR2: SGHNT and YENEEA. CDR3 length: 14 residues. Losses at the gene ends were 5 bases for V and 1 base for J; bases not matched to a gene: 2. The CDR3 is CASSPGQGNTEAFF. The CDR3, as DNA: TGTGCCAGCAGCCCGGGACAGGGGAACACTGAAGCTTTCTTT.

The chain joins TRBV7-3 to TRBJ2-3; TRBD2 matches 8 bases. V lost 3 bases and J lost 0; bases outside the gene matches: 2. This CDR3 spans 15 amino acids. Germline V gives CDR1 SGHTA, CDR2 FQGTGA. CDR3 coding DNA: TGTGCCAGCAGCTTGACGGGAGGGAGCACAGATACGCAGTATTTT. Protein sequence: CASSLTGGSTDTQYF.

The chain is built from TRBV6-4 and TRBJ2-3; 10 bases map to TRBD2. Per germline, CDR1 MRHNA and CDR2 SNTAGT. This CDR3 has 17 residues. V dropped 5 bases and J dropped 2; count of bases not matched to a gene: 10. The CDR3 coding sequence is TGTGCCAGCAGTCCACTATCTAGCGGGAGTACCACAGATACGCAGTATTTT. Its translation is CASSPLSSGSTTDTQYF.

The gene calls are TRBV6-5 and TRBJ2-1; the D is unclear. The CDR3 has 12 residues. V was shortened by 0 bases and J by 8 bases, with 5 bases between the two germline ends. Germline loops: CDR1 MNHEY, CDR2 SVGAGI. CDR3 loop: CASSYSGDEQFF. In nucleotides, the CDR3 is TGTGCCAGCAGTTACTCGGGTGATGAGCAGTTCTTC.

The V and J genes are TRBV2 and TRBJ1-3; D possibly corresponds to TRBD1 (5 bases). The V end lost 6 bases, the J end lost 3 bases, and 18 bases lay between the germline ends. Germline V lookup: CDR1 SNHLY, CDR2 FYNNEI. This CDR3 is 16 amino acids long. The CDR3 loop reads CASRPREATGGNTIYF. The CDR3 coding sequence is TGTGCCAGCAGGCCCAGGGAGGCTACAGGTGGAAACACCATATATTTT. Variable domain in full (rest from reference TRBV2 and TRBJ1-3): EPEVTQTPSHQVTQMGQEVILRCVPISNHLYFYWYRQILGQKVEFLVSFYNNEISEKSEIFDDQFSVERPDGSNFTLKIRSTKLEDSAMYFCASRPREATGGNTIYFGEGSWLTVV.

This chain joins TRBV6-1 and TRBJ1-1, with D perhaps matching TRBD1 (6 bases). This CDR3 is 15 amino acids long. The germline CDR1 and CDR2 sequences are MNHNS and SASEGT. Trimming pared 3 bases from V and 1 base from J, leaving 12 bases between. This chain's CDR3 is CASSDPTGGNTEAFF. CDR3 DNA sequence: TGTGCCAGCAGTGACCCGACAGGAGGGAACACTGAAGCTTTCTTT.

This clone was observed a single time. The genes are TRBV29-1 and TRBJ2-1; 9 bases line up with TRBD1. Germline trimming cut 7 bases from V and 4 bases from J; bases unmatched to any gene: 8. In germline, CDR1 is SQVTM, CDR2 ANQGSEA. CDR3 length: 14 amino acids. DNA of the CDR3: TGCAGCGCCACCGGGACAGGGCCTTACAATGAGCAGTTCTTC. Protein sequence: CSATGTGPYNEQFF.

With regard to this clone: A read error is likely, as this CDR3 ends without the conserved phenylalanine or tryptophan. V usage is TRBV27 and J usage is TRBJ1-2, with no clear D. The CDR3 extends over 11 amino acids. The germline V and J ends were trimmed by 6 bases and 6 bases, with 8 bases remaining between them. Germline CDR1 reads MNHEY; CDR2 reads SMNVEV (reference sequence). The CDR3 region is CASSAGNGYTL. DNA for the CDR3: TGTGCCAGCAGCGCGGGGAATGGCTACACCCTC.

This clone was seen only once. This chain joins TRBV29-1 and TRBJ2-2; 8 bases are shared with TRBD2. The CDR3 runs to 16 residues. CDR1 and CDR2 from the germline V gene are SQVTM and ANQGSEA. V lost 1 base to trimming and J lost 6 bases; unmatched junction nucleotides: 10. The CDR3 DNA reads TGCAGCGTTGAAGGGCGGAGCGGGACTAGGGCCGGGGAGCTGTTTTTT. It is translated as CSVEGRSGTRAGELFF.

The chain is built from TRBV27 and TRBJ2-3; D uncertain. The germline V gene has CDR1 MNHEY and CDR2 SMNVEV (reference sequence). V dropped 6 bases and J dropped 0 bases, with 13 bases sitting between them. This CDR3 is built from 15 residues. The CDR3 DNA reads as TGTGCCAGCAGCCCGATGTCGCTTAGCACAGATACGCAGTATTTT. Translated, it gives CASSPMSLSTDTQYF.

The CDR3 nucleotides are TGTGCCAGCAGCCTCGGACGGAGCTCTGGAAACACCATATATTTT. Its translation: CASSLGRSSGNTIYF. J is TRBJ1-3 and V is TRBV5-6; D is undetermined. Trimming stripped 4 bases from V and 0 bases from J, with 11 bases between. The CDR3 is 15 amino acids. CDR1 is SGHDT and CDR2 is YYEEEE in the germline V gene.

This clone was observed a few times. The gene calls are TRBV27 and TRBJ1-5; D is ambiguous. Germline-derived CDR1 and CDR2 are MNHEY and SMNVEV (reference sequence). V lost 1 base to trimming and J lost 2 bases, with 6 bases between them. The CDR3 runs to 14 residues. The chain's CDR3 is CASSLYLGNQPQHF. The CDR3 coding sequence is TGTGCCAGCAGTTTATATTTAGGCAATCAGCCCCAGCATTTT.

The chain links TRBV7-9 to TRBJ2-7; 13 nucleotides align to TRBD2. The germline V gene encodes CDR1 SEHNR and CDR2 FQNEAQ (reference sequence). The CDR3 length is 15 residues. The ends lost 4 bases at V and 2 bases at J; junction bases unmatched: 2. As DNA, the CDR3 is TGTGCCAGCAGCTCCACTAGCGGGAGGGCCTACGAGCAGTACTTC. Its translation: CASSSTSGRAYEQYF.

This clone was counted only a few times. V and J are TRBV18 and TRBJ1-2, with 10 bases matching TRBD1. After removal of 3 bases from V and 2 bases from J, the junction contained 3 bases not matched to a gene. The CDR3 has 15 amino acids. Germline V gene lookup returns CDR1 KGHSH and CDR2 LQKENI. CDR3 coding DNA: TGTGCCAGCTCACCCGGACAGGGGGGAAACTATGGCTACACCTTC. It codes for CASSPGQGGNYGYTF.

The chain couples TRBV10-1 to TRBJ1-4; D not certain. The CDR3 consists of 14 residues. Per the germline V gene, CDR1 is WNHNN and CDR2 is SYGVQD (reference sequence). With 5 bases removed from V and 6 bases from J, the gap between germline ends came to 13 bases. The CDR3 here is CASSNSRIDEKLFF. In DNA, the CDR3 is TGCGCCAGCAGTAACTCGAGGATCGATGAAAAACTGTTTTTT.

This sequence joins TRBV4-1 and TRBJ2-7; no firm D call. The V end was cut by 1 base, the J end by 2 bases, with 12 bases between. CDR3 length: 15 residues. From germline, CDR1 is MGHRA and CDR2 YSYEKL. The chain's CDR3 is CASSQGIQTTYEQYF. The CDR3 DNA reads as TGCGCCAGCAGCCAAGGGATACAGACAACCTACGAGCAGTACTTC.

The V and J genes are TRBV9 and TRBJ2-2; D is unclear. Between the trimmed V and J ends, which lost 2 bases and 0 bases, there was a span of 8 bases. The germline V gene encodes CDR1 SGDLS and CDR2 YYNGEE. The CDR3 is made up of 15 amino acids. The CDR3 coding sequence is TGTGCCAGCAGCGTTACGGGTTCGAACACCGGGGAGCTGTTTTTT. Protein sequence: CASSVTGSNTGELFF. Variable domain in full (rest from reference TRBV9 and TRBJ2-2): DSGVTQTPKHLITATGQRVTLRCSPRSGDLSVYWYQQSLDQGLQFLIQYYNGEERAKGNILERFSAQQFPDLHSELNLSSLELGDSALYFCASSVTGSNTGELFFGEGSRLTVL.

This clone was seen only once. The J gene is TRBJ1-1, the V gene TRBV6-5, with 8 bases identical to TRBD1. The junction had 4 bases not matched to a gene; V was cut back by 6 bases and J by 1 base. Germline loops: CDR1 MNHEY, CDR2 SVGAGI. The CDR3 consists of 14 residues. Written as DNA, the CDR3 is TGTGCCAGCAGCCAACAGGGGGGGAACACTGAAGCTTTCTTT. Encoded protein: CASSQQGGNTEAFF.

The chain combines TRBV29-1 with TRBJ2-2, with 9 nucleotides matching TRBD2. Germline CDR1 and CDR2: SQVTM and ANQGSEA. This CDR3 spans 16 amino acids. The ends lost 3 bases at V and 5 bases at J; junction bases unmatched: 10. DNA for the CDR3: TGCAGCGTTGAGGGCCTGGCGGGAGGGGAAACCGGGGAGCTGTTTTTT. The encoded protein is CSVEGLAGGETGELFF.

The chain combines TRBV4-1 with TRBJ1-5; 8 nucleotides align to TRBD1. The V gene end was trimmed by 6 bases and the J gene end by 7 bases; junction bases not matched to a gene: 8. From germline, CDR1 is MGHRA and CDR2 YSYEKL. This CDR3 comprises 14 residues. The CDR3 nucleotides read TGCGCCAGCAGTCGATACAGGGGGGGACAGCCCCAGCATTTT. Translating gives CASSRYRGGQPQHF.

The CDR3 nucleotides are TGTGCCAGCAGCTCAAGACTTGTATCGCGAGACACCGGGGAGCTGTTTTTT. As protein: CASSSRLVSRDTGELFF. The J gene is TRBJ2-2, the V gene TRBV7-8, with no clear D. The ends were cut back, 4 bases at V and 3 bases at J, with 18 bases in the middle. Germline V CDR1 and CDR2: SGHVS, FQNEAQ. This CDR3 is 17 amino acids long.

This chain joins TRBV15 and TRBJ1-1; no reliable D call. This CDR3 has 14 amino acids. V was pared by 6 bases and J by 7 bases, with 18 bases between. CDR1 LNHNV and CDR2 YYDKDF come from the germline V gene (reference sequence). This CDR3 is CATSPRSPGYEAFF. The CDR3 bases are TGTGCCACCAGTCCAAGATCCCCCGGTTATGAAGCTTTCTTT.

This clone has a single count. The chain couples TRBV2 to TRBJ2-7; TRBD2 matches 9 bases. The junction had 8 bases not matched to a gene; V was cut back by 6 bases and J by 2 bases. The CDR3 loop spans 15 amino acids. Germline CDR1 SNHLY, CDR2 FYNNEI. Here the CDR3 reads CASRASGAPPYEQYF. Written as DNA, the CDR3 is TGTGCCAGCAGGGCTAGCGGGGCTCCCCCCTACGAGCAGTACTTC. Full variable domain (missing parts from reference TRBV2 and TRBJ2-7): EPEVTQTPSHQVTQMGQEVILRCVPISNHLYFYWYRQILGQKVEFLVSFYNNEISEKSEIFDDQFSVERPDGSNFTLKIRSTKLEDSAMYFCASRASGAPPYEQYFGPGTRLTVT.

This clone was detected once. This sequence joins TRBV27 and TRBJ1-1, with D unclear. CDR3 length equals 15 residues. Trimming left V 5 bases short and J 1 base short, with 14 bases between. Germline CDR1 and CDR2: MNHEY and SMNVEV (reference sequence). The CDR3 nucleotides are TGTGCCAGCAGTATCGAGAAAGGGCAGAACACTGAAGCTTTCTTT. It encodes CASSIEKGQNTEAFF.

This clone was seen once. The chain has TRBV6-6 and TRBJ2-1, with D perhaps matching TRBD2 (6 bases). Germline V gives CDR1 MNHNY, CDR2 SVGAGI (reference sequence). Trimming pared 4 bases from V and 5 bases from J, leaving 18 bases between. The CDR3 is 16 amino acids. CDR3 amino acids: CASSWRAGPTDNEQFF. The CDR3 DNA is TGTGCCAGCAGTTGGAGGGCCGGGCCAACCGACAATGAGCAGTTCTTC.

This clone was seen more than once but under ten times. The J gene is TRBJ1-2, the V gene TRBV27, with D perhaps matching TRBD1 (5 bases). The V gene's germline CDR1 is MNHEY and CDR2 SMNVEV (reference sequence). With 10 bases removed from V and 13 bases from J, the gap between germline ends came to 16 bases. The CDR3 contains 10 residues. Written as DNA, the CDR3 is TGTGCCAAATCCGGGGGGTTAGCCACCTTC. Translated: CAKSGGLATF.

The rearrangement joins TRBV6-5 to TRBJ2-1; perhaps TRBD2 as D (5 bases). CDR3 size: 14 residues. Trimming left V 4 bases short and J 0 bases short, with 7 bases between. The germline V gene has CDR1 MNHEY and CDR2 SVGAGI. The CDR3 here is CASSFGLSYNEQFF. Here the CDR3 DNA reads TGTGCCAGCAGTTTCGGACTCTCCTACAATGAGCAGTTCTTC.

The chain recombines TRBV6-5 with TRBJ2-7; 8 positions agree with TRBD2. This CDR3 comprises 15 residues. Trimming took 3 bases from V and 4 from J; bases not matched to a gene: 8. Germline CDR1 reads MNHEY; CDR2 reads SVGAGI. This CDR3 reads CASSYLSGTFYEQYF. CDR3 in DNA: TGTGCCAGCAGTTATCTTAGCGGGACTTTTTACGAGCAGTACTTC.

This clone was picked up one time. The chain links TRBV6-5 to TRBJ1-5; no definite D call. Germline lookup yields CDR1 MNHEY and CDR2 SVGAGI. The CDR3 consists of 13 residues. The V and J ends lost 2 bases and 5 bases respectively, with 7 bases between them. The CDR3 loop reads CASSYVLHQPQHF. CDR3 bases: TGTGCCAGCAGTTACGTTCTCCATCAGCCCCAGCATTTT.

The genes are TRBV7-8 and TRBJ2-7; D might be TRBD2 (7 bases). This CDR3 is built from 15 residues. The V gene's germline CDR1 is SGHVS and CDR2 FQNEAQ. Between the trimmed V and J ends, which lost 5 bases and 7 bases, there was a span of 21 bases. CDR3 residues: CASSPNTGPGGEQYF. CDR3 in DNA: TGTGCCAGCAGCCCGAATACAGGGCCGGGGGGTGAGCAGTACTTC.

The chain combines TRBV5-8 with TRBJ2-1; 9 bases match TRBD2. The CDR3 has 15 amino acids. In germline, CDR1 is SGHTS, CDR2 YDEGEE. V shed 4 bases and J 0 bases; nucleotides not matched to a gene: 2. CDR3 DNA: TGTGCCAGCAGCATTAGCGGGAGCTCCTACAATGAGCAGTTCTTC. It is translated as CASSISGSSYNEQFF. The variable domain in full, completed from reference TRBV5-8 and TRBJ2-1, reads EAGVTQSPTHLIKTRGQQATLRCSPISGHTSVYWYQQALGLGLQFLLWYDEGEERNRGNFPPRFSGRQFPNYSSELNVNALELEDSALYLCASSISGSSYNEQFFGPGTRLTVL.